This T cell receptor (beta chain) was observed in a study of metastatic and nonmetastatic thyroid tumors. The length of the CDR3 is 13 residues. CDR1 and CDR2 from the germline V gene are MDHEN and SYDVKM. Trimming pared 8 bases from V and 7 bases from J, leaving 17 bases between. From the PCR reads, TCRdb re-called clones with MiXCR. The sample contains around 64,000 clones, approximately 4% of which appear only once. This clone was picked up many times. Thyroid surgery had not been preceded by any treatment in any patient. The source of this sequence is a female donor with papillary thyroid cancer or a benign thyroid nodule (not recorded which). Some clones in this sample may be carry-over from other donors' samples. The gene calls are TRBV28 and TRBJ1-2; D gene ambiguous. The sequenced sample was blood. CDR3 region: CASLSYLGGGYTF. CDR3 in DNA: TGTGCCAGCCTATCTTACCTGGGTGGTGGCTACACCTTC.